This TCR beta chain was recorded in a study of T cells in narcolepsy. About the research overall: Patients with NT1 or NT2 and healthy control donors were enrolled. Findings of the study overall: Some memory CD4+ repertoires had no autoreactive clone sequences. Autoreactive HCRT-specific and TRIB2-specific clonotypes were marked in same-patient CSF-versus-blood CD4+ comparisons. Autoreactive clonotypes reportedly recurred in blood of same and different patients, not controls.

On this clone: Its antigen remains unidentified.

The germline gives CDR1 SEHNR, CDR2 FQNEAQ (reference sequence). V lost 4 bases to trimming and J lost 1 base, with 13 bases between them. There are 16 residues in the CDR3. Some clones are missing from TCRdb's copy, which holds only in-frame ones; the method was immunoSEQ multiplex PCR. The sample carries about 40,000 clones, 70% to 90% recorded once. The sequence was collected from a human donor with narcolepsy. The specimen was CD45RA- memory CD4+ T cells from PBMCs. This rearrangement joins TRBV7-9 to TRBJ1-4, with TRBD1 as a possible D gene (6 bases). The CDR3 loop reads CASSSTLGGTNEKLFF. The CDR3 nucleotides are TGTGCCAGCAGCTCGACCCTAGGGGGAACTAATGAAAAACTGTTTTTT.